Following are 2 T cell receptor beta chains from one sample sequenced in a study of blood T cell repertoires in COVID-19. Using immunoSEQ multiplex PCR, the repertoire was profiled, and TCRdb retains in-frame clones only, with some absent. Here the sample spans fewer than 120,000 clones, approximately 79% being singletons. The sample taken for sequencing was peripheral blood. These receptors all come from an elderly woman with active or convalescent COVID-19.

This chain joins TRBV6-4 and TRBJ2-1; 7 nucleotides line up with TRBD2. The CDR3 consists of 15 residues. In germline, CDR1 is MRHNA, CDR2 SNTAGT. Germline trimming cut 3 bases from V and 3 bases from J; bases unmatched to any gene: 5. The CDR3 DNA reads as TGTGCCAGCAGTGAAGTGGGAGGGTACTACAATGAGCAGTTCTTC. Its protein is CASSEVGGYYNEQFF.

This rearrangement joins TRBV5-1 to TRBJ2-7, with 16 bases matching TRBD2. The CDR3 spans 17 residues. In germline, CDR1 is SGHRS, CDR2 YFSETQ. Trimming took 3 bases from V and 5 from J; bases not matched to a gene: 8. The CDR3 DNA reads TGCGCCAGCAGCTCTTTGGGACTAGCGGGAGGGAGGGACGAGCAGTACTTC. This sequence encodes CASSSLGLAGGRDEQYF. The full variable domain, completed using reference TRBV5-1 and TRBJ2-7, is KAGVTQTPRYLIKTRGQQVTLSCSPISGHRSVSWYQQTPGQGLQFLFEYFSETQRNKGNFPGRFSGRQFSNSRSEMNVSTLELGDSALYLCASSSLGLAGGRDEQYFGPGTRLTVT.